This TCR beta chain was found in a study of shared clonotypes between healthy human individuals. Looking at the study overall: Each donor had three CD4 naive, three CD4 memory, two CD8 naive and one CD8 memory plate.

The sample holds one count of this clone. Its specificity is not known. Adults of Caucasian background living in Nashville, Tennessee made up all donors. Study-wide findings and caveats: With few donors, the genetic and exposure-history diversity represented was limited.

V was cut by 0 bases and J by 5 bases, with 16 bases left in between. CDR1 and CDR2 from the germline V gene are SEHNR and FQNEAQ (reference sequence). The CDR3 spans 16 residues. It was around 180 ng DNA, about 30,000 T cell genomes, that sorted-subset replicate PCRs used. The protocol was immunoSEQ multiplex PCR, while the TCRdb copy is restricted to in-frame clones and leaves out a portion. Altogether about 2.4 million clones are present, over 85% being singletons, with the ten largest covering approximately 0.37%. Specimen: naive CD4+ T cells from PBMCs. The subset is: CD45RA+ positively selected. The rearrangement links TRBV7-9 to TRBJ2-5; a weak D match, TRBD1 (6 bases). This TCR was recovered from a man between 18 and 29 years old in good health. Some clones in this sample may be carry-over from other donors' samples. The CDR3 protein is CASSLAGTPKRETQYF. CDR3 nucleotides: TGTGCCAGCAGCTTAGCCGGGACACCCAAGAGGGAGACCCAGTACTTC. Together with reference TRBV7-9 and TRBJ2-5, the CDR3 gives the full variable domain: DTGVSQNPRHKITKRGQNVTFRCDPISEHNRLYWYRQTLGQGPEFLTYFQNEAQLEKSRLLSDRFSAERPKGSFSTLEIQRTEQGDSAMYLCASSLAGTPKRETQYFGPGTRLLVL.